This TCR beta chain stems from a study of shared clonotypes between healthy human individuals. Findings of the study overall: Clonotype sharing levels among donors were expected to vary with sequencing depth. A small donor pool kept down the genetic and exposure-history diversity that was represented. The sampled material consisted only of blood, and tissue repertoires are likely to differ.

Concerning this clone: Its antigen is currently unknown.

The naive CD8 fraction comprised CD45RO-negative cells positively selected for CCR7 and excluded terminally differentiated effector memory CD45RA+ cells. Using immunoSEQ multiplex PCR, the repertoire was profiled, and TCRdb retains in-frame clones only, with some absent. The sample contains roughly 810,000 clones, about 96% of which appear only once. The sequence was collected from a man aged 25-45 years in good health. The specimen was naive CD8+ T cells sorted from blood.

The CDR3, as DNA: TGTGCCAGCGCGTTGGGGTACAATGAGCAGTTCTTC. This translates into CASALGYNEQFF. The genes are TRBV19 and TRBJ2-1; D is undetermined. The CDR3 loop spans 12 amino acids. Germline CDR1 and CDR2: LNHDA and SQIVND (reference sequence). V dropped 9 bases and J dropped 4 bases, with 10 bases sitting between them.